This entry describes one TCR beta chain. Trimming stripped 4 bases from V and 2 bases from J, with 18 bases between. Germline V gene data show CDR1 as MNHEY and CDR2 as SMNVEV (reference sequence). The CDR3 consists of 16 residues. In the source study's methods: Reference gene primer amplification in the assay estimated nucleated cell counts. Only in-frame clones appear in the TCRdb table, and some are missing; sequencing was by immunoSEQ multiplex PCR. The V and J calls and the clone size are those of that table, but D and trimming were determined from the DNA. Among some 200,000 clones listed, around 80% were seen once. This sample stems from a study of blood T cell repertoires in COVID-19.

Sequencing was carried out using peripheral blood. This clonotype was obtained from a middle-aged woman with acute or convalescent COVID-19. The chain recombines TRBV27 with TRBJ2-7; maybe TRBD2 (5 bases). The CDR3 coding sequence is TGTGCCAGCAGTTCCCACCCAGCGGCAAACACCTACGAGCAGTACTTC. Amino acid sequence: CASSSHPAANTYEQYF.